The 23 T cell receptor beta chains below come from one sample, sequenced in a study of T-cell memory formation after mild COVID-19. TCRdb fed the 5' RACE reads into MiXCR, producing one record per CDR3 protein. The sample gives about 310,000 distinct CDR3 sequences, roughly 19% of which show up once; around 21% is in the top ten. The sample comprised PBMCs or a T cell subset sorted from them (not recorded which). The receptors were sampled from a man aged 18-30 years who had mild COVID-19 (a few samples of this study predate the infection). Cell type and time point are not known.

The sample holds a few counts of this clonotype. The J gene is TRBJ2-2, the V gene TRBV5-1; D is undetermined. The V end was cut by 1 base, the J end by 2 bases, with 9 bases between. Germline assignment: CDR1 SGHRS and CDR2 YFSETQ. This CDR3 has 15 amino acids. The CDR3 DNA reads TGCGCCAGCAGCTTGCCAGGAGCCAACACCGGGGAGCTGTTTTTT. This codes for CASSLPGANTGELFF.

This clonotype was seen a few times. The V and J genes are TRBV7-3 and TRBJ2-5; 12 positions match TRBD2. The V gene end was trimmed by 6 bases and the J gene end by 2 bases; junction bases not matched to a gene: 4. Germline V CDR1 and CDR2: SGHTA, FQGTGA. The CDR3 extends over 15 amino acids. CDR3 nucleotide sequence: TGTGCCAGCAGTCGGACTAGCGGGGCTCAAGAGACCCAGTACTTC. Protein product: CASSRTSGAQETQYF.

This clonotype was detected a few times. CDR3 amino acids: CASSYRAGQHNEQYF. The CDR3 bases are TGTGCCAGCAGTTATCGGGCTGGACAGCACAACGAGCAGTACTTC. The J gene is TRBJ2-7, the V gene TRBV6-2 or TRBV6-3; maybe TRBD1 (6 bases). Trimming cost V 3 bases and J 5 bases, with 17 bases left between them. The CDR3 is made up of 15 amino acids. Germline values: CDR1 MNHEY, CDR2 SVGEGT.

The chain has TRBV20-1 and TRBJ1-1; 9 nucleotides align to TRBD1. Germline-derived CDR1 and CDR2 are DFQATT and SNEGSKA (reference sequence). Trimming cost V 2 bases and J 3 bases; bases outside gene matches: 4. The CDR3 length is 14 residues. The chain's CDR3 is CSARPGQGDTEAFF. The CDR3 DNA is TGCAGTGCTAGACCGGGACAGGGAGACACTGAAGCTTTCTTT.

The table lists this clonotype with a few counts. The chain is built from TRBV7-8 and TRBJ1-3; D is possibly TRBD1 (5 bases). In germline, CDR1 is SGHVS, CDR2 FQNEAQ. CDR3 length equals 14 residues. Deletions cut 2 bases from V and 4 bases from J, with 9 bases between. CDR3 region: CASSLYRFGNTIYF. DNA for the CDR3: TGTGCCAGCAGCTTATACAGGTTCGGAAACACCATATATTTT. The full variable domain, with the rest looked up from reference TRBV7-8 and TRBJ1-3, is GAGVSQSPRYKVAKRGQDVALRCDPISGHVSLFWYQQALGQGPEFLTYFQNEAQLDKSGLPSDRFFAERPEGSVSTLKIQRTQQEDSAVYLCASSLYRFGNTIYFGEGSWLTVV.

This sequence joins TRBV11-2 and TRBJ2-7; no clear D gene. Germline lookup yields CDR1 SGHAT and CDR2 FQNNGV. The CDR3 covers 14 residues. The germline V and J ends were trimmed by 1 base and 2 bases, with 9 bases remaining between them. DNA of the CDR3: TGTGCCAGCAGCTTAGGGTTCAGAGCCTACGAGCAGTACGTC. Its translation: CASSLGFRAYEQYV.

This clonotype turned up a few times. The chain is built from TRBV4-3 and TRBJ2-3; D not resolved. V lost 1 base, J lost 5 bases, and 7 bases lay in between. Germline V gene sequence: CDR1 LGHNA, CDR2 YSLEER. This CDR3 comprises 13 residues. Here the CDR3 reads CASSQGGEDTQYF. In DNA, the CDR3 is TGCGCCAGCAGCCAAGGTGGCGAAGATACGCAGTATTTT.

The V gene is TRBV7-9, the J gene TRBJ2-2; D gene ambiguous. Looked up from germline, CDR1 is SEHNR and CDR2 is FQNEAQ (reference sequence). V lost 6 bases to trimming and J lost 5 bases, with 10 bases between them. This CDR3 comprises 13 residues. The CDR3: CASRLFETGELFF. CDR3 bases: TGTGCCAGCAGGCTCTTCGAGACCGGGGAGCTGTTTTTT.

The chain couples TRBV7-2 to TRBJ2-1; the match to TRBD2 covers 9 bases. Losses at the gene ends were 1 base for V and 9 bases for J; bases not matched to a gene: 13. Germline-derived CDR1 and CDR2 are SGHTA and FQGNSA. The CDR3 consists of 17 residues. The CDR3 nucleotides read TGTGCCAGCAGCTTAGGGCCGCGGGGGGGCAGAGTAAGTGAGCAGTTCTTC. Translating gives CASSLGPRGGRVSEQFF.

V and J are TRBV11-2 and TRBJ2-2; the match to TRBD2 covers 9 bases. V shed 6 bases and J 8 bases; nucleotides not matched to a gene: 10. This CDR3 has 15 residues. Germline V gives CDR1 SGHAT, CDR2 FQNNGV. DNA of the CDR3: TGTGCCAGCAGTCCTCCTTCTAGCGGGATTGGGGAGCTGTTTTTT. Translation: CASSPPSSGIGELFF.

This clonotype was recorded at least ten times. The chain combines TRBV7-9 with TRBJ2-5; D is uncertain. This CDR3 spans 12 amino acids. From germline, CDR1 is SEHNR and CDR2 FQNEAQ (reference sequence). V was shortened by 5 bases and J by 0 bases, with 4 bases between the two germline ends. CDR3 loop: CASSLYQETQYF. Written as DNA, the CDR3 is TGTGCCAGCAGCCTGTACCAAGAGACCCAGTACTTC.

This chain links TRBV2 with TRBJ2-7; either TRBD1 or TRBD2 may supply D (5 bases each). Trimming removed 7 bases from V and 2 bases from J, with 9 bases in between. Germline lookup yields CDR1 SNHLY and CDR2 FYNNEI. The CDR3 spans 12 residues. The CDR3 sequence is CASTRGAYEQYV. The CDR3, as DNA: TGTGCCAGCACCAGAGGGGCCTACGAGCAGTACGTC.

V gene TRBV4-3 combines with J gene TRBJ2-5; D might be TRBD2 (6 bases). Germline V lookup: CDR1 LGHNA, CDR2 YSLEER. This CDR3 has 17 amino acids. V dropped 2 bases and J dropped 4 bases, with 20 bases sitting between them. The CDR3 sequence is CASSQSSATGLSETQYF. CDR3 nucleotide sequence: TGCGCCAGCAGCCAATCTAGCGCGACGGGGCTATCAGAGACCCAGTACTTC.

This clonotype was counted at least ten times. V usage is TRBV7-9 and J usage is TRBJ1-2; D ambiguous. Between the trimmed V and J ends, which lost 5 bases and 1 base, there was a span of 8 bases. Germline V gives CDR1 SEHNR, CDR2 FQNEAQ (reference sequence). The CDR3 length is 13 residues. This chain's CDR3 is CASSLTDNYGYTF. The CDR3 nucleotides are TGTGCCAGCAGCCTTACGGATAACTATGGCTACACCTTC.

Only a few counts were recorded for this clonotype. The chain has TRBV20-1 and TRBJ1-5, with TRBD1 matching over 9 bases. The V and J ends lost 4 bases and 6 bases, in that order; junction bases with no gene match: 10. Germline CDR1 reads DFQATT; CDR2 reads SNEGSKA (reference sequence). The CDR3 contains 15 residues. CDR3 protein: CSATPGTGLSQPQHF. CDR3 bases: TGCAGTGCTACTCCCGGGACAGGGCTTAGTCAGCCCCAGCATTTT.

The chain joins TRBV6-2 or TRBV6-3 to TRBJ2-7, with 8 bases aligning to TRBD1. Per germline, CDR1 MNHEY and CDR2 SVGEGT. V lost 4 bases, J lost 2 bases, and 10 bases stayed unmatched. The CDR3 totals 16 residues. For the CDR3, the DNA is TGTGCCAGCAGTTTTACCTGGACAGGGTCTACCTACGAGCAGTACTTC. This gives the protein CASSFTWTGSTYEQYF.

The sample holds a few counts of this clonotype. This chain joins TRBV7-2 and TRBJ2-1, with D unresolved. Trimming removed 0 bases from V and 6 bases from J, with 9 bases in between. The germline V gene has CDR1 SGHTA and CDR2 FQGNSA. The CDR3 consists of 14 residues. The CDR3 DNA sequence: TGTGCCAGCAGCTTAGCGCGAGACCTCAATGAGCAGTTCTTC. It specifies CASSLARDLNEQFF.

In this sample, this clonotype turned up a few times. V is TRBV7-2 and J is TRBJ2-5, with a weak D call TRBD2 (5 bases). The CDR3 is 13 amino acids. The germline V and J ends were trimmed by 7 bases and 5 bases, with 14 bases remaining between them. CDR1 SGHTA and CDR2 FQGNSA come from the germline V gene. CDR3 nucleotides: TGTGCCAGCATCCCAGGCGGGTGGGAGACCCAGTACTTC. This translates into CASIPGGWETQYF.

This clonotype has a handful of counts. The chain carries TRBV7-2 and TRBJ1-2, with 10 nucleotides matching TRBD1. Germline CDR1 SGHTA, CDR2 FQGNSA. V gave up 5 bases and J gave up 5 bases; unmatched junction bases: 8. The CDR3 loop spans 15 amino acids. The CDR3 DNA sequence: TGTGCCAGCAGCATTACCGGGACAGGGGCGTATGGCTACACCTTC. Translation: CASSITGTGAYGYTF.

The rearrangement uses TRBV12-3 or TRBV12-4 and TRBJ1-1; D uncertain. Trimming pared 6 bases from V and 1 base from J, leaving 9 bases between. The CDR3 extends over 13 amino acids. In DNA, the CDR3 is TGTGCCAGCAGCCCCACCCGGAACACTGAAGCTTTCTTT. Translated, it gives CASSPTRNTEAFF.

V usage is TRBV10-3 and J usage is TRBJ2-7; no definite D call. This CDR3 has 14 amino acids. Trimming took 0 bases from V and 1 from J, leaving 7 bases between them. Germline assignment: CDR1 ENHRY and CDR2 SYGVKD. The CDR3: CAISESMGSYEQYV. In DNA, the CDR3 is TGTGCCATCAGTGAGTCTATGGGTTCCTACGAGCAGTACGTC.

This clonotype was seen more than once but under ten times. J is TRBJ2-1 and V is TRBV7-2, with 8 bases matching TRBD2. The V segment lost 1 base and the J segment 5 bases; nucleotides outside the gene matches: 4. The CDR3 is 15 residues long. Germline V gives CDR1 SGHTA, CDR2 FQGNSA. The CDR3, as DNA: TGTGCCAGCAGCTTAGTAGCGGGGATCAACAATGAGCAGTTCTTC. Translated: CASSLVAGINNEQFF.

The genes are TRBV6-1 and TRBJ1-1; the match to TRBD1 covers 10 bases. The germline gives CDR1 MNHNS, CDR2 SASEGT. Trimming cost V 7 bases and J 3 bases; bases outside gene matches: 5. This CDR3 is built from 14 residues. The CDR3: CASTPGTGDTEAFF. The CDR3 bases are TGTGCCAGCACCCCCGGGACAGGGGACACTGAAGCTTTCTTT.